This passage covers 15 T cell receptor beta chains from one sample sequenced in a study of blood T cell repertoires in COVID-19 (dated by TCRdb to 2019 to 2021). Library preparation was by the immunoSEQ multiplex PCR assay. TCRdb provides this immuneACCESS table in a form limited to in-frame rearrangements. Some clones are lacking; in checked studies, under half of them reflect an unresolved V gene, and why the rest are absent is not known. For this sample the table gives some 140,000 clones, of which roughly four fifths were detected only once. The leading ten clones occupy about 29% of the sample. Sequenced material: peripheral blood. These receptor sequences come from a woman aged 60-70 years with acute or convalescent COVID-19.

The V and J genes are TRBV7-2 and TRBJ2-3; D perhaps matches TRBD1 (5 bases). This CDR3 has 16 residues. The V gene lost 3 bases and the J gene lost 0 bases, with 13 bases spanning the gap. The germline V gene has CDR1 SGHTA and CDR2 FQGNSA. This CDR3 is CASSFRGLPSTDTQYF. CDR3 in DNA: TGTGCCAGCAGCTTTAGGGGCCTCCCTAGCACAGATACGCAGTATTTT.

V and J are TRBV5-4 and TRBJ2-7; D gene ambiguous. Germline CDR1 SGHNT, CDR2 YYREEE (reference sequence). This CDR3 contains 12 residues. The V end was cut by 4 bases, the J end by 5 bases, with 10 bases between. CDR3 sequence (DNA): TGTGCCAGCAGCCCCGACAACCACGAGCAGTACTTC. The encoded protein is CASSPDNHEQYF.

The chain has TRBV4-1 and TRBJ1-2, with D possibly matching TRBD1 (6 bases). V lost 2 bases and J lost 0, with 16 bases in between. This CDR3 spans 17 amino acids. The germline V gene encodes CDR1 MGHRA and CDR2 YSYEKL. CDR3 DNA: TGCGCCAGCAGCCAAATTGACACAGGGTTTGCTAACTATGGCTACACCTTC. This sequence encodes CASSQIDTGFANYGYTF.

The J gene is TRBJ1-1, the V gene TRBV4-1, with 8 bases lining up with TRBD1. Looked up from germline, CDR1 is MGHRA and CDR2 is YSYEKL. The CDR3 extends over 15 amino acids. The ends lost 1 base at V and 5 bases at J; junction bases unmatched: 6. The CDR3 spells CASSQGQGARTEAFF. The DNA for the CDR3 is TGCGCCAGCAGCCAAGGCCAGGGGGCGCGAACTGAAGCTTTCTTT.

The chain joins TRBV5-1 to TRBJ2-5; 10 bases align to TRBD2. V lost 4 bases and J lost 2; bases outside the gene matches: 8. This CDR3 has 16 amino acids. The germline CDR1 and CDR2 sequences are SGHRS and YFSETQ. Here the CDR3 DNA reads TGCGCCAGCAGCCCGGGGGCAGCGGGGGGGCAAGAGACCCAGTACTTC. It encodes CASSPGAAGGQETQYF.

This rearrangement joins TRBV25-1 to TRBJ1-2; no clear D. The CDR3 consists of 13 residues. Trimming pared 5 bases from V and 3 bases from J, leaving 10 bases between. The V gene's germline CDR1 is MGHDK and CDR2 SYGVNS. The DNA of the CDR3 is TGTGCCAGCAGTCGGCAGGATCACTATGGCTACACCTTC. Its translation: CASSRQDHYGYTF.

The gene calls are TRBV5-6 and TRBJ1-4; TRBD1 matches at 7 bases. The CDR3 is 15 residues long. J gave up 8 bases and V 0 bases, and 7 bases lay outside the gene matches. CDR1 is SGHDT, CDR2 YYEEEE, per germline. DNA for the CDR3: TGTGCCAGCAGCTTGGGACAGGGCCGGGGGGAAAAACTGTTTTTT. Translated, it gives CASSLGQGRGEKLFF. Using reference TRBV5-6 and TRBJ1-4 for the parts outside the CDR3, the full variable domain is DAGVTQSPTHLIKTRGQQVTLRCSPKSGHDTVSWYQQALGQGPQFIFQYYEEEERQRGNFPDRFSGHQFPNYSSELNVNALLLGDSALYLCASSLGQGRGEKLFFGSGTQLSVL.

V usage is TRBV5-1 and J usage is TRBJ1-2; D not resolved. The CDR3 sequence is 12 residues long. V lost 1 base and J lost 5, with 6 bases in between. The germline V gene has CDR1 SGHRS and CDR2 YFSETQ. For the CDR3, the DNA is TGCGCCAGCAGCTTGACTGAATATGGCTACACCTTC. This sequence encodes CASSLTEYGYTF.

The chain recombines TRBV19 with TRBJ2-2; the D is unclear. Germline-derived CDR1 and CDR2 are LNHDA and SQIVND (reference sequence). CDR3 length: 15 residues. Trimming stripped 2 bases from V and 0 bases from J, with 7 bases between. CDR3: CASSISSANTGELFF. The CDR3 bases are TGTGCCAGTAGTATATCTTCAGCGAACACCGGGGAGCTGTTTTTT.

The chain is built from TRBV29-1 and TRBJ1-1, with no clear D. The CDR3 length is 10 residues. Trimming removed 4 bases from V and 4 bases from J, with 4 bases in between. From germline, CDR1 is SQVTM and CDR2 ANQGSEA. For the CDR3, the DNA is TGCAGCGTTGCCTTCACTGAAGCTTTCTTT. It specifies CSVAFTEAFF.

This clone occurred once. The chain couples TRBV6-5 to TRBJ1-6; maybe TRBD1 (6 bases). The CDR3 has 15 amino acids. Per germline, CDR1 MNHEY and CDR2 SVGAGI. The germline V and J ends were trimmed by 6 bases and 10 bases, with 19 bases remaining between them. CDR3 bases: TGTGCCAGCAGAAAAAACCGGGACAAAGCATCACCCCTCCACTTT. The encoded protein is CASRKNRDKASPLHF.

This rearrangement joins TRBV19 to TRBJ1-3; D is possibly TRBD1 (5 bases). V was clipped by 4 bases and J by 0 bases, with 10 bases between them. Germline values: CDR1 LNHDA, CDR2 SQIVND (reference sequence). The CDR3 loop spans 15 amino acids. DNA of the CDR3: TGTGCCAGTAGTAGACAGCCGAGCTCTGGAAACACCATATATTTT. This encodes CASSRQPSSGNTIYF.

The rearrangement uses TRBV12-5 and TRBJ1-6, with 7 bases matching TRBD1. With V trimmed by 1 base and J by 10 bases, 1 base remained unmatched. Germline V gene data show CDR1 as LGHNT and CDR2 as FRNRAP. The CDR3 is made up of 13 amino acids. The CDR3 DNA follows: TGTGCTAGTGGTTTGGAACAGGGGTCACCCCTCCACTTT. Protein sequence: CASGLEQGSPLHF.

This chain links TRBV18 with TRBJ1-3; 8 nucleotides line up with TRBD1. CDR1 is KGHSH, CDR2 LQKENI, per germline. The V gene end was trimmed by 1 base and the J gene end by 0 bases; junction bases not matched to a gene: 5. The CDR3 extends over 17 amino acids. The CDR3 sequence: CASSPRTGISSGNTIYF. The DNA for the CDR3 is TGTGCCAGCTCACCACGGACAGGGATTAGCTCTGGAAACACCATATATTTT. Filled out from reference TRBV18 and TRBJ1-3, the complete variable domain reads NAGVMQNPRHLVRRRGQEARLRCSPMKGHSHVYWYRQLPEEGLKFMVYLQKENIIDESGMPKERFSAEFPKEGPSILRIQQVVRGDSAAYFCASSPRTGISSGNTIYFGEGSWLTVV.

The rearrangement joins TRBV3-1 (or the pseudogene TRBV3-2) to TRBJ2-5, with D possibly matching TRBD2 (6 bases). This CDR3 region has 15 residues. CDR1 and CDR2 (germline): LGHDT, YNNKEL (reference sequence). V lost 4 bases, J lost 3 bases, and 15 bases lay in between. As DNA, the CDR3 is TGTGCCAGCAGCCCGGGGGTGCGCACCGAAGAGACCCAGTACTTC. It is translated as CASSPGVRTEETQYF.